Shown below are 15 T cell receptor beta chains from a single sample sequenced in a study of T cell repertoires and HLA-DP antigens. Sequencing was performed with immunoSEQ multiplex PCR; in TCRdb, only in-frame clones are kept and a portion is missing. Altogether tens of thousands of clones are present, 80% being singletons, with the ten largest covering approximately 1.4%. These receptors lack a known antigen. The material sequenced was CD4+ T cells from PBMCs. These receptor sequences come from a man in his 60s in good health and CMV-seronegative.

V usage is TRBV5-4 and J usage is TRBJ1-1; 9 bases match TRBD1. The CDR3 runs 14 residues. Germline trimming cut 3 bases from V and 3 bases from J; bases unmatched to any gene: 3. CDR1 and CDR2 from the germline V gene are SGHNT and YYREEE (reference sequence). The CDR3 sequence is CASSWGQGDTEAFF. Written as DNA, the CDR3 is TGTGCCAGCAGCTGGGGACAGGGAGACACTGAAGCTTTCTTT.

V is TRBV28 and J is TRBJ1-3; perhaps TRBD1 as D (6 bases). Trimming pared 2 bases from V and 0 bases from J, leaving 14 bases between. This CDR3 is 17 amino acids long. Looked up from germline, CDR1 is MDHEN and CDR2 is SYDVKM. CDR3 bases: TGTGCCAGCAGTTTAGGAGGGGGGCCGCGCTCTGGAAACACCATATATTTT. Translating gives CASSLGGGPRSGNTIYF.

The genes are TRBV2 and TRBJ1-3, with 8 bases identical to TRBD1. The V and J ends lost 6 bases and 2 bases, in that order; junction bases with no gene match: 3. Germline-derived CDR1 and CDR2 are SNHLY and FYNNEI. The CDR3 consists of 14 residues. The CDR3 nucleotides are TGTGCCAGCAGACCAGGGGGCACTGGAAACACCATATATTTT. It is translated as CASRPGGTGNTIYF.

The chain carries TRBV6-6 and TRBJ1-6; TRBD1 might be the D (5 bases). CDR1 and CDR2 from the germline V gene are MNHNY and SVGAGI (reference sequence). This CDR3 has 15 residues. The V gene lost 2 bases and the J gene lost 7 bases, with 12 bases spanning the gap. CDR3 loop: CASSYDRKWNSPLHF. Here the CDR3 DNA reads TGTGCCAGCAGTTACGACAGAAAGTGGAATTCACCCCTCCACTTT.

In this sample, this clone turned up a few times. This chain links TRBV7-2 with TRBJ2-5; 11 bases agree with TRBD2. The ends lost 0 bases at V and 5 bases at J; junction bases unmatched: 8. This CDR3 region has 17 residues. The germline CDR1 and CDR2 sequences are SGHTA and FQGNSA. The CDR3 coding sequence is TGTGCCAGCAGCTTAGCGGGACTAGCGGTTGTGGGGGAGACCCAGTACTTC. As protein: CASSLAGLAVVGETQYF.

The V and J genes are TRBV7-6 and TRBJ2-2, with D perhaps matching TRBD2 (7 bases). The CDR3 runs to 15 residues. CDR1 is SGHVS and CDR2 is FNYEAQ in the germline V gene. V was clipped by 4 bases and J by 3 bases, with 12 bases between them. This chain's CDR3 is CASSSGGSHTGELFF. The CDR3 nucleotides read TGTGCCAGCAGCTCGGGGGGCAGTCACACCGGGGAGCTGTTTTTT.

This sequence joins TRBV19 and TRBJ1-2; D call uncertain. The V end lost 5 bases, the J end lost 8 bases, and 15 bases lay between the germline ends. The CDR3 covers 13 residues. CDR1 and CDR2 (germline): LNHDA, SQIVND (reference sequence). The CDR3 coding sequence is TGTGCCAGTAGTCAGTCAGGCTCAGGCGGCTACACCTTC. Protein: CASSQSGSGGYTF.

J is TRBJ1-1 and V is TRBV5-1, with 8 bases that match TRBD1. This CDR3 has 15 amino acids. CDR1 and CDR2 (germline): SGHRS, YFSETQ. The ends lost 2 bases at V and 7 bases at J; junction bases unmatched: 10. This CDR3 is CASSFGQGRNNEAFF. The CDR3 nucleotides read TGCGCCAGCAGCTTTGGACAGGGAAGGAATAATGAAGCTTTCTTT.

The gene calls are TRBV7-9 and TRBJ2-7; D remains unclear. This CDR3 comprises 12 residues. Germline V gene lookup returns CDR1 SEHNR and CDR2 FQNEAQ (reference sequence). Between the trimmed V and J ends, which lost 4 bases and 3 bases, there was a span of 7 bases. CDR3 bases: TGTGCCAGCAGCTGGTCCAGCTACGAGCAGTACGTC. It yields the protein CASSWSSYEQYV.

The chain is built from TRBV6-5 and TRBJ1-5; 9 bases match TRBD1. With V trimmed by 6 bases and J by 4 bases, 7 bases remained unmatched. Per germline, CDR1 MNHEY and CDR2 SVGAGI. The CDR3 consists of 15 residues. CDR3 amino acids: CASRPRGTGNQPQHF. The CDR3 region has the DNA TGTGCCAGCAGGCCGAGGGGGACAGGGAATCAGCCCCAGCATTTT.

V is TRBV27 and J is TRBJ2-3; 10 bases agree with TRBD2. CDR1 and CDR2 from the germline V gene are MNHEY and SMNVEV (reference sequence). The V segment lost 1 base and the J segment 9 bases; nucleotides outside the gene matches: 19. This CDR3 is 19 amino acids long. CDR3 protein: CASSLYPILLAGPTSTQYF. The CDR3, as DNA: TGTGCCAGCAGTTTATACCCCATCCTACTAGCGGGGCCCACAAGCACGCAGTATTTT.

This clone was seen a handful of times. The genes are TRBV19 and TRBJ1-5; 7 bases fit TRBD1. CDR3 length: 17 residues. The J segment lost 4 bases and the V segment lost 6 bases, leaving 15 bases of the junction unmatched. Germline lookup yields CDR1 LNHDA and CDR2 SQIVND (reference sequence). The CDR3 DNA reads TGTGCCAGTAGAGGGATATGGCCGGGACAGAGGAATCAGCCCCAGCATTTT. Translated, it gives CASRGIWPGQRNQPQHF.

The chain uses TRBV4-3 and TRBJ2-2; TRBD2 matches at 11 bases. Unmatched junction bases numbered 6, after V lost 1 base and J lost 5 bases. CDR1 and CDR2 (germline): LGHNA, YSLEER. The CDR3 spans 17 residues. The CDR3 loop is CASSQGTLAGVTGELFF. CDR3 bases: TGCGCCAGCAGCCAAGGTACACTAGCGGGAGTAACCGGGGAGCTGTTTTTT.

This chain joins TRBV5-6 and TRBJ1-1; no definite D call. CDR1 and CDR2 (germline): SGHDT, YYEEEE. The V end was cut by 4 bases, the J end by 1 base, with 8 bases between. This CDR3 is 13 amino acids long. CDR3 sequence: CASSRRTNTEAFF. In DNA form, the CDR3 reads TGTGCCAGCAGCAGAAGGACGAACACTGAAGCTTTCTTT.

This clone has just a few counts. This rearrangement joins TRBV5-4 to TRBJ2-2; D unresolved. CDR1 is SGHNT, CDR2 YYREEE, per germline (reference sequence). Deletions cut 0 bases from V and 4 bases from J, with 10 bases between. The CDR3 contains 15 residues. The CDR3 here is CASSLEASTTGELFF. DNA for the CDR3: TGTGCCAGCAGCTTGGAGGCGAGTACCACCGGGGAGCTGTTTTTT.